This T cell receptor (beta chain) was identified during a study of T cell responses to AZD1222 COVID-19 vaccine (dated by TCRdb to about 2021). In the study overall: TCR sequencing covered some 240 trial participants: about 210 given two doses of AZD1222 and 26 given two doses of MenACWY control vaccine. Trial participants were enrolled into age subgroups of 18-55, 56-69 and 70-plus years, which contained roughly 140, 27 and 60 TCR-sequenced participants, respectively.

This sample's time point label indicates: about 28 days (+/-7) after the second vaccine dose. AZD1222 recipients whose second dose came at about 4 weeks and those whose second dose came at about 12 weeks were combined into one group, since spike-specific TCR depth and breadth did not differ between the two schedules. Vaccinee samples came from UK trials COV001 and COV002, including a single-blind randomized controlled phase 2/3 trial of AZD1222 (ChAdOx1 nCoV-19) in healthy adults. For TCRbeta chain sequencing, PBMC samples were collected from trial participants at day 0 and at day 28 after the second dose. As regards this clone: This clone's antigen is unknown. Base qualities are not recorded, but no much larger clone differs from it by a single base.

The CDR3 regions of human TCRbeta chains were subjected to immunosequencing. The study's processing was this. TCRs in the repertoires were compared against a reference library of SARS-CoV-2-specific TCRs that had been generated with the MIRA antigen-specificity platform. Breadth was defined as the fraction of unique TCRs that were SARS-CoV-2-associated. Depth was defined as the fraction of total T cells that were SARS-CoV-2-associated. Using the MIRA data, each spike-specific TCR was assigned both to the spike region to which the TCR was reactive and to a CD4 or CD8 class. Log10-transformed breadth and depth values were compared by one-way ANOVA with Sidak's multiple comparisons tests. Not all clones reach the TCRdb copy of this immuneACCESS table, which keeps in-frame sequences only. Checked studies attribute under half of the gap to unresolved V genes and leave the rest unexplained. That table gives V, J and clone size, and the DNA gave D and trimming. The sample table shows around 140,000 clones, and 91% are seen once. Of the sample, approximately 3.6% is held by the ten largest clones.

Study-wide findings and limitations: In the small 56-69-year group, the increase in depth fell short of significance, most likely because of low power. After two AZD1222 doses, both the breadth and the depth of spike-specific TCRs were significantly higher than at day 0 and than in MenACWY recipients. Conclusions about previously exposed vaccinees are limited because only six or seven AZD1222 recipients were SARS-CoV-2 seropositive at baseline. Epitopes outside the regions mutated in the B.1.351 and B.1.1.7 variants were reportedly recognized by nearly half of the unique spike-specific TCRs. No day 14 peak-response samples were available, so repertoires were characterized only after the peak T cell response. The whole spike protein was spanned by vaccine-associated CD4 TCRs, and dominant responses were seen in regions 160-218 and 743-854. Most participants were white British and females outnumbered males, and the authors suggested that clonal diversity may have been underestimated.

Sequences were derived from peripheral blood, sampled 28 days after the second AZD1222 dose. The clonotype was recovered from an adult who received the AZD1222 COVID-19 vaccine.

The CDR3 corresponds to CASSLVSIATNEKLFF. The base sequence is TGTGCCAGCAGCTTGGTCAGTATCGCAACTAATGAAAAACTGTTTTTT. The receptor chain draws on TRBV7-9 and TRBJ1-4, with the D gene call left open. V is pared back by 3 bases and J by 0 bases, with 11 bases lying between the germline termini. Based on the germline V gene (reference sequence), the CDR1 and CDR2 sequences are SEHNR and FQNEAQ. Spanning cysteine to phenylalanine, the CDR3 consists of 16 amino acids. Just CDR3 DNA is preserved here, 48 bases in frame from base 1.